Presented here are 3 T cell receptor beta chains from one specimen sequenced in a study of blood T cell repertoires in COVID-19. Sequencing used immunoSEQ multiplex PCR; TCRdb keeps in-frame clones, though not all of them. Among around 69,000 clones, about 82% were seen once, and the ten largest hold 1.8%. The sample taken for sequencing was peripheral blood. These receptor sequences come from a woman aged 55-69 years with acute or convalescent COVID-19.

The chain has TRBV21-1 and TRBJ2-7; the table's D call of TRBD2 was not tested on the DNA. TRBV21-1 is a listed pseudogene. CDR3 length: 17 amino acids. The CDR3 region has the DNA TGTGCCAGCAGCAAGCGGGGGACTAGCGGTGGAACCTACGAGCAGTACTTC. Translation: CASSKRGTSGGTYEQYF.

The V and J genes are TRBV25-1 and TRBJ1-3, with TRBD1 identical over 11 bases. The CDR3 is 17 residues long. The germline V gene encodes CDR1 MGHDK and CDR2 SYGVNS. V dropped 5 bases and J dropped 2; count of bases not matched to a gene: 8. CDR3 coding DNA: TGTGCCAGCAGTCTTTCTGGGACAGGGGGTACTGGAAACACCATATATTTT. Encoded protein: CASSLSGTGGTGNTIYF.

The V gene is TRBV19, the J gene TRBJ2-7; a possible D gene is TRBD1 (6 bases). CDR3 length: 17 amino acids. CDR1 is LNHDA and CDR2 is SQIVND in the germline V gene (reference sequence). V was cut by 10 bases and J by 0 bases, with 25 bases left in between. CDR3 bases: TGTGCCACATCTGCTGTGGTCCTTGGACAGAGCTCCTACGAGCAGTACTTC. It yields the protein CATSAVVLGQSSYEQYF.